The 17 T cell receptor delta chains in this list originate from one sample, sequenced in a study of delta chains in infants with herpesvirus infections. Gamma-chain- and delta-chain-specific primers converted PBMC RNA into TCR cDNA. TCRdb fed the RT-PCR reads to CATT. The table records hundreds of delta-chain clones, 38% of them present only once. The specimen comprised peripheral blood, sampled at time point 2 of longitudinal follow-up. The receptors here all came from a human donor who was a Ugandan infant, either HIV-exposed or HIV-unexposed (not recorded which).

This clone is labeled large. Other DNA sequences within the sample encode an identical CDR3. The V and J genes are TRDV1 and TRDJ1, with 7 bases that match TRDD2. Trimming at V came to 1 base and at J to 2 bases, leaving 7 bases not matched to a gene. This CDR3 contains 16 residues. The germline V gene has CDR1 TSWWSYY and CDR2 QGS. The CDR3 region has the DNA TGTGCTCTTGGGGAACCCACCCTTCCTTGGACCGATAAACTCATCTTT. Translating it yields CALGEPTLPWTDKLIF.

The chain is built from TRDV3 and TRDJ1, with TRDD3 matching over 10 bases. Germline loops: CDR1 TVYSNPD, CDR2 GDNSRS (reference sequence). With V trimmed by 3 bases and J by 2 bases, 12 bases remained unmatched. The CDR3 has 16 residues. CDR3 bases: TGTGCCTTCCTTTCCTGGGGGATATCCGTGACCGATAAACTCATCTTT. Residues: CAFLSWGISVTDKLIF.

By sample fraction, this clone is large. As DNA, the CDR3 is TGTGCCTGTGACCCCGCCTTCTCCACTGGGGGATCTTCGCCCCACACCGATAAACTCATCTTT. This translates into CACDPAFSTGGSSPHTDKLIF. This rearrangement joins TRDV2 to TRDJ1; 10 nucleotides align to TRDD3. V lost 3 bases and J lost 0; bases outside the gene matches: 21. The germline gives CDR1 GEAIGNYY, CDR2 EKD. The CDR3 runs to 21 residues.

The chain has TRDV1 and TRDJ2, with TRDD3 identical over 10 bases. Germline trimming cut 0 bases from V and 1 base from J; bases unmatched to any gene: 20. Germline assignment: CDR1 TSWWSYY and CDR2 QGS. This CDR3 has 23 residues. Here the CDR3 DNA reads TGTGCTCTTGGGGAACTAGGGGTCGAATGCTGGGGGATAGAACCCATTTTGACAGCACAACTCTTCTTT. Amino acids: CALGELGVECWGIEPILTAQLFF.

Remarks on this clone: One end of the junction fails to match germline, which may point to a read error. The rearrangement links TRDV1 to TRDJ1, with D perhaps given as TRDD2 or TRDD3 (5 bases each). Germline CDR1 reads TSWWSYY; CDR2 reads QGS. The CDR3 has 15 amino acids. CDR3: CSLGPSSRDTDKLIF. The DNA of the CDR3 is TGTTCTCTTGGGCCTTCTTCGAGGGATACCGATAAACTCATCTTT.

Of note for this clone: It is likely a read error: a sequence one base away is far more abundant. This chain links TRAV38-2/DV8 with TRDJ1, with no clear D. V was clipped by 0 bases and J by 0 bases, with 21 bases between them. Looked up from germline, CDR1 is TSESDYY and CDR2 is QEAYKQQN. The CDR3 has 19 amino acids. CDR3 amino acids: CAYRSAGPRRPMYTDKLIF. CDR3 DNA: TGTGCTTATAGGAGCGCGGGCCCACGTCGCCCCATGTACACCGATAAACTCATCTTT.

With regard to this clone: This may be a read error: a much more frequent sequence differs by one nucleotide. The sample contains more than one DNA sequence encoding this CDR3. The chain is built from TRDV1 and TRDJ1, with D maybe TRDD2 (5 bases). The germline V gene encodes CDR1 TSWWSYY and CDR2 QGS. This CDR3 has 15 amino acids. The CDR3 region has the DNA TGTGCTCTTGGGGAATTGCTTCCCAACTCCGATAAACTCATTTTT. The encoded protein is CALGELLPNSDKLIF.

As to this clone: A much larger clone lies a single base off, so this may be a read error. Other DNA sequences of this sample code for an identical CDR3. In DNA, the CDR3 is TGTGCTCTTGTCAGATTCCCCTACACCGATAAACTCATCTTT. Protein sequence: CALVRFPYTDKLIF. The chain joins TRDV1 to TRDJ1, with D unresolved. Trimming removed 7 bases at V and 0 bases at J, with 12 bases between. The CDR3 totals 14 residues. In germline, CDR1 is TSWWSYY, CDR2 QGS.

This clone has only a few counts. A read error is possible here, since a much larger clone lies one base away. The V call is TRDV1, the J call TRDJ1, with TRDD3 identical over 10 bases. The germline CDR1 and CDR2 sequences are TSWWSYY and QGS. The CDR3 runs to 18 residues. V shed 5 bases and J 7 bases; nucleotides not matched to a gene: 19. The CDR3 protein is CALGTLKILGDRCFKLIF. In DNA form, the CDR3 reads TGTGCTCTTGGGACACTTAAGATACTGGGGGATCGCTGTTTTAAACTCATCTTT.

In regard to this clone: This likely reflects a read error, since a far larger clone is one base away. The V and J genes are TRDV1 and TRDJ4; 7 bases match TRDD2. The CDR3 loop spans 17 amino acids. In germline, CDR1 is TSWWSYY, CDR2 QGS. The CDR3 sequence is CALGELCVSYVPRHLIF. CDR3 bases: TGTGCTCTTGGGGAACTTTGTGTTTCCTACGTACCCAGACACCTGATCTTT.

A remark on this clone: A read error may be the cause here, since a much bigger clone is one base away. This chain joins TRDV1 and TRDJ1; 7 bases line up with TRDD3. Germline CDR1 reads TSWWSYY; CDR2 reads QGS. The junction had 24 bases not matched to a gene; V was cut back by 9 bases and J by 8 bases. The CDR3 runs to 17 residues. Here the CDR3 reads CALWATRGIRTSQKLIF. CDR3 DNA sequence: TGTGCTCTCTGGGCTACTCGGGGGATCAGAACAAGCCAAAAACTCATCTTT.

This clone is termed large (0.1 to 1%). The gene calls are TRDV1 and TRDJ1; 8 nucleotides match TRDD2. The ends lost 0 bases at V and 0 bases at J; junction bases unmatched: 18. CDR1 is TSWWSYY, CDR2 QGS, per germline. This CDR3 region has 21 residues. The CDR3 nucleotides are TGTGCTCTTGGGGAACTTGAACCTTCCTATCGCTACTGGGATTACACCGATAAACTCATCTTT. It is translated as CALGELEPSYRYWDYTDKLIF.

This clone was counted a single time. The CDR3 nucleotides are TGTGCAGCAAGCGCAAACTGGGGGACCTACCCACTCGATAAACTCATCTTT. This codes for CAASANWGTYPLDKLIF. This chain links TRAV29/DV5 with TRDJ1; 9 bases align to TRDD3. The CDR3 length is 17 residues. Germline CDR1 and CDR2: NSMFDY and ISSIKDK. Trimming removed 0 bases from V and 4 bases from J; junction bases left unmatched: 13.

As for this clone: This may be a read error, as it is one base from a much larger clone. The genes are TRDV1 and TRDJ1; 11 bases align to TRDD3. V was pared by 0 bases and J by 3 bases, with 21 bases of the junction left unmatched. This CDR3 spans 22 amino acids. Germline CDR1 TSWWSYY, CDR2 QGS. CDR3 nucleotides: TGTGCTCTTGGGGAACTGATCCCTACGTGGCTAGGAACTGGGGGATATGCCGATAAACTCATCTTT. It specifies CALGELIPTWLGTGGYADKLIF.

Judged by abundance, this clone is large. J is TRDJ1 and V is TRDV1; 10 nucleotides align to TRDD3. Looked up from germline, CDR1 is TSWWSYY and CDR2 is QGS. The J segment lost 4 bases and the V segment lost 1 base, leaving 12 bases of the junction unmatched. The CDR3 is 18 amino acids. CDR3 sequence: CALGEPSPRWGIGDKLIF. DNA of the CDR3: TGTGCTCTTGGGGAACCTTCACCCCGCTGGGGGATAGGCGATAAACTCATCTTT.

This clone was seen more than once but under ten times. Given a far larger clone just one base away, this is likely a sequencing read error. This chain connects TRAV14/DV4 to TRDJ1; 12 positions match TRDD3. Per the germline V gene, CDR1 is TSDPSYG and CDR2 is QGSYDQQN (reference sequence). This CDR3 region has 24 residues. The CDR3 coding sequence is TGTGCTCTGAGCTTGGCCTTCCTTTACCCCGGGGTTACTGGGGGATACTTCGGGACCGATAAACTCATCTTT. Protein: CALSLAFLYPGVTGGYFGTDKLIF.

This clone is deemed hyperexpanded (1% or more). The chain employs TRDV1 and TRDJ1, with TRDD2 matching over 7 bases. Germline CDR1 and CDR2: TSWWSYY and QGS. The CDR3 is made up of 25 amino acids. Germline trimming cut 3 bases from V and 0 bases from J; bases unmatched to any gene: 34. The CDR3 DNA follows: TGTGCTCTTGGGGATGCGGCCTTCCTGTCGATTAGCCACCACATGAGACGAAAGTACACCGATAAACTCATCTTT. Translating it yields CALGDAAFLSISHHMRRKYTDKLIF.